A single sample gave rise to the 7 T cell receptor beta chains below, sequenced in a study of regulatory and conventional T cells in RAG deficiency. Conventional CD4+ T cells were sorted from blood as CD25-low CD127-high cells. This table comes from immunoSEQ multiplex PCR, and its TCRdb copy is limited to in-frame clones, with some not included. This sample has around 20,000 clones, with 85% to 95% found just once. This sample was also put to use in a study of regulatory T cells. That paper states: The primer mix had 52 TRBV and 13 TRBJ primers.

The sample was CD4+ T cells sorted from blood. These receptors were collected from a human donor in good health.

The chain combines TRBV25-1 with TRBJ1-6; 7 bases fit TRBD1. Losses at the gene ends were 3 bases for V and 7 bases for J; bases not matched to a gene: 6. The CDR3 contains 15 residues. Germline V gene sequence: CDR1 MGHDK, CDR2 SYGVNS. As DNA, the CDR3 is TGTGCCAGCAGTGAGGGACAGCGAAAAAATTCACCCCTCCACTTT. It translates to CASSEGQRKNSPLHF.

This chain connects TRBV6-5 to TRBJ2-3; TRBD1 or TRBD2 may be the D gene (5 bases each). V was trimmed by 6 bases and J by 2 bases, leaving 9 bases between them. Germline CDR1 and CDR2: MNHEY and SVGAGI. This CDR3 contains 13 residues. In DNA form, the CDR3 reads TGTGCCAGCAGGCCCGGGACCACAGATACGCAGTATTTT. This codes for CASRPGTTDTQYF.

This chain links TRBV1 with TRBJ2-1; no DNA check was done on the table's D call, TRBD2. TRBV1 is marked as a pseudogene. The CDR3 covers 18 residues. CDR3 protein: CTQRGALTSGRGPDEQFF. For the CDR3, the DNA is TGCACCCAGAGGGGGGCCCTGACTAGCGGGAGGGGCCCCGATGAGCAGTTCTTC.

This chain joins TRBV6-6 and TRBJ2-4; D uncertain. The germline gives CDR1 MNHNY, CDR2 SVGAGI (reference sequence). The V end was cut by 8 bases, the J end by 9 bases, with 14 bases between. This CDR3 contains 12 residues. CDR3 sequence (DNA): TGTGCCAGCTCTCCAGATGGCGGCATTCAGTACTTC. Amino acid sequence: CASSPDGGIQYF.

The chain couples TRBV10-2 to TRBJ1-2; 7 bases line up with TRBD1. V shed 4 bases and J 6 bases; nucleotides not matched to a gene: 2. The CDR3 sequence is 12 residues long. Germline V gene sequence: CDR1 WSHSY, CDR2 SAAADI. The CDR3 protein is CASSGQGDGYTF. The CDR3 DNA is TGCGCCAGCAGTGGACAGGGTGATGGCTACACCTTC.

The chain couples TRBV5-1 to TRBJ2-3, with D perhaps given as TRBD1 or TRBD2 (5 bases each). Trimming took 3 bases from V and 0 from J, leaving 14 bases between them. CDR1 SGHRS and CDR2 YFSETQ come from the germline V gene. The CDR3 has 16 amino acids. The CDR3 reads CASSWGLDGSTDTQYF. In nucleotides, the CDR3 is TGCGCCAGCAGCTGGGGGTTGGACGGAAGCACAGATACGCAGTATTTT.

This rearrangement joins TRBV10-3 to TRBJ1-2, with 8 bases aligning to TRBD1. This CDR3 spans 14 amino acids. CDR1 is ENHRY and CDR2 is SYGVKD in the germline V gene. V was pared by 0 bases and J by 4 bases, with 1 base of the junction left unmatched. As DNA, the CDR3 is TGTGCCATCAGTGAGTCCGGGACAGGCTATGGCTACACCTTC. It encodes CAISESGTGYGYTF.